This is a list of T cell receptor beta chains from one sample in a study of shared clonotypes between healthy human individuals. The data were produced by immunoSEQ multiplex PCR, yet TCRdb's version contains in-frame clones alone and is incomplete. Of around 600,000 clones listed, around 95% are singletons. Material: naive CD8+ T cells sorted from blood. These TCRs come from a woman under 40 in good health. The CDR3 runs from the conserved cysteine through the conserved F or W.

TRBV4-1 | CASSQDLAYDEQYF
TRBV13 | CASSLLGGEETQYF
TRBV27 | CASSRGTVGALLHTQYF
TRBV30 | CAWGLAREQFF
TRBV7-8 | CASSYVADTQYF
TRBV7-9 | CASSFGGQYNEQFF
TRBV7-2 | CASSLGNAGPDTQYF
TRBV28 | CASSGGIQFF
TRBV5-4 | CASSLGQGAYEQYF
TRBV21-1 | CASSKKSSRREHRVSYEQYF
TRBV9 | CASSPTGGFTEAFF
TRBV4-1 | CASSQDLSSYEQYF
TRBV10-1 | CASSEWGAEAFF
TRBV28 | CASRPLEPSGYNEQFF
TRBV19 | CASSPGQGFDNEQFF
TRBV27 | CASRSGTVGYEQYF
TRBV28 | CASSLGRGRVTGELFF
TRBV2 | CASGGALGEQFF